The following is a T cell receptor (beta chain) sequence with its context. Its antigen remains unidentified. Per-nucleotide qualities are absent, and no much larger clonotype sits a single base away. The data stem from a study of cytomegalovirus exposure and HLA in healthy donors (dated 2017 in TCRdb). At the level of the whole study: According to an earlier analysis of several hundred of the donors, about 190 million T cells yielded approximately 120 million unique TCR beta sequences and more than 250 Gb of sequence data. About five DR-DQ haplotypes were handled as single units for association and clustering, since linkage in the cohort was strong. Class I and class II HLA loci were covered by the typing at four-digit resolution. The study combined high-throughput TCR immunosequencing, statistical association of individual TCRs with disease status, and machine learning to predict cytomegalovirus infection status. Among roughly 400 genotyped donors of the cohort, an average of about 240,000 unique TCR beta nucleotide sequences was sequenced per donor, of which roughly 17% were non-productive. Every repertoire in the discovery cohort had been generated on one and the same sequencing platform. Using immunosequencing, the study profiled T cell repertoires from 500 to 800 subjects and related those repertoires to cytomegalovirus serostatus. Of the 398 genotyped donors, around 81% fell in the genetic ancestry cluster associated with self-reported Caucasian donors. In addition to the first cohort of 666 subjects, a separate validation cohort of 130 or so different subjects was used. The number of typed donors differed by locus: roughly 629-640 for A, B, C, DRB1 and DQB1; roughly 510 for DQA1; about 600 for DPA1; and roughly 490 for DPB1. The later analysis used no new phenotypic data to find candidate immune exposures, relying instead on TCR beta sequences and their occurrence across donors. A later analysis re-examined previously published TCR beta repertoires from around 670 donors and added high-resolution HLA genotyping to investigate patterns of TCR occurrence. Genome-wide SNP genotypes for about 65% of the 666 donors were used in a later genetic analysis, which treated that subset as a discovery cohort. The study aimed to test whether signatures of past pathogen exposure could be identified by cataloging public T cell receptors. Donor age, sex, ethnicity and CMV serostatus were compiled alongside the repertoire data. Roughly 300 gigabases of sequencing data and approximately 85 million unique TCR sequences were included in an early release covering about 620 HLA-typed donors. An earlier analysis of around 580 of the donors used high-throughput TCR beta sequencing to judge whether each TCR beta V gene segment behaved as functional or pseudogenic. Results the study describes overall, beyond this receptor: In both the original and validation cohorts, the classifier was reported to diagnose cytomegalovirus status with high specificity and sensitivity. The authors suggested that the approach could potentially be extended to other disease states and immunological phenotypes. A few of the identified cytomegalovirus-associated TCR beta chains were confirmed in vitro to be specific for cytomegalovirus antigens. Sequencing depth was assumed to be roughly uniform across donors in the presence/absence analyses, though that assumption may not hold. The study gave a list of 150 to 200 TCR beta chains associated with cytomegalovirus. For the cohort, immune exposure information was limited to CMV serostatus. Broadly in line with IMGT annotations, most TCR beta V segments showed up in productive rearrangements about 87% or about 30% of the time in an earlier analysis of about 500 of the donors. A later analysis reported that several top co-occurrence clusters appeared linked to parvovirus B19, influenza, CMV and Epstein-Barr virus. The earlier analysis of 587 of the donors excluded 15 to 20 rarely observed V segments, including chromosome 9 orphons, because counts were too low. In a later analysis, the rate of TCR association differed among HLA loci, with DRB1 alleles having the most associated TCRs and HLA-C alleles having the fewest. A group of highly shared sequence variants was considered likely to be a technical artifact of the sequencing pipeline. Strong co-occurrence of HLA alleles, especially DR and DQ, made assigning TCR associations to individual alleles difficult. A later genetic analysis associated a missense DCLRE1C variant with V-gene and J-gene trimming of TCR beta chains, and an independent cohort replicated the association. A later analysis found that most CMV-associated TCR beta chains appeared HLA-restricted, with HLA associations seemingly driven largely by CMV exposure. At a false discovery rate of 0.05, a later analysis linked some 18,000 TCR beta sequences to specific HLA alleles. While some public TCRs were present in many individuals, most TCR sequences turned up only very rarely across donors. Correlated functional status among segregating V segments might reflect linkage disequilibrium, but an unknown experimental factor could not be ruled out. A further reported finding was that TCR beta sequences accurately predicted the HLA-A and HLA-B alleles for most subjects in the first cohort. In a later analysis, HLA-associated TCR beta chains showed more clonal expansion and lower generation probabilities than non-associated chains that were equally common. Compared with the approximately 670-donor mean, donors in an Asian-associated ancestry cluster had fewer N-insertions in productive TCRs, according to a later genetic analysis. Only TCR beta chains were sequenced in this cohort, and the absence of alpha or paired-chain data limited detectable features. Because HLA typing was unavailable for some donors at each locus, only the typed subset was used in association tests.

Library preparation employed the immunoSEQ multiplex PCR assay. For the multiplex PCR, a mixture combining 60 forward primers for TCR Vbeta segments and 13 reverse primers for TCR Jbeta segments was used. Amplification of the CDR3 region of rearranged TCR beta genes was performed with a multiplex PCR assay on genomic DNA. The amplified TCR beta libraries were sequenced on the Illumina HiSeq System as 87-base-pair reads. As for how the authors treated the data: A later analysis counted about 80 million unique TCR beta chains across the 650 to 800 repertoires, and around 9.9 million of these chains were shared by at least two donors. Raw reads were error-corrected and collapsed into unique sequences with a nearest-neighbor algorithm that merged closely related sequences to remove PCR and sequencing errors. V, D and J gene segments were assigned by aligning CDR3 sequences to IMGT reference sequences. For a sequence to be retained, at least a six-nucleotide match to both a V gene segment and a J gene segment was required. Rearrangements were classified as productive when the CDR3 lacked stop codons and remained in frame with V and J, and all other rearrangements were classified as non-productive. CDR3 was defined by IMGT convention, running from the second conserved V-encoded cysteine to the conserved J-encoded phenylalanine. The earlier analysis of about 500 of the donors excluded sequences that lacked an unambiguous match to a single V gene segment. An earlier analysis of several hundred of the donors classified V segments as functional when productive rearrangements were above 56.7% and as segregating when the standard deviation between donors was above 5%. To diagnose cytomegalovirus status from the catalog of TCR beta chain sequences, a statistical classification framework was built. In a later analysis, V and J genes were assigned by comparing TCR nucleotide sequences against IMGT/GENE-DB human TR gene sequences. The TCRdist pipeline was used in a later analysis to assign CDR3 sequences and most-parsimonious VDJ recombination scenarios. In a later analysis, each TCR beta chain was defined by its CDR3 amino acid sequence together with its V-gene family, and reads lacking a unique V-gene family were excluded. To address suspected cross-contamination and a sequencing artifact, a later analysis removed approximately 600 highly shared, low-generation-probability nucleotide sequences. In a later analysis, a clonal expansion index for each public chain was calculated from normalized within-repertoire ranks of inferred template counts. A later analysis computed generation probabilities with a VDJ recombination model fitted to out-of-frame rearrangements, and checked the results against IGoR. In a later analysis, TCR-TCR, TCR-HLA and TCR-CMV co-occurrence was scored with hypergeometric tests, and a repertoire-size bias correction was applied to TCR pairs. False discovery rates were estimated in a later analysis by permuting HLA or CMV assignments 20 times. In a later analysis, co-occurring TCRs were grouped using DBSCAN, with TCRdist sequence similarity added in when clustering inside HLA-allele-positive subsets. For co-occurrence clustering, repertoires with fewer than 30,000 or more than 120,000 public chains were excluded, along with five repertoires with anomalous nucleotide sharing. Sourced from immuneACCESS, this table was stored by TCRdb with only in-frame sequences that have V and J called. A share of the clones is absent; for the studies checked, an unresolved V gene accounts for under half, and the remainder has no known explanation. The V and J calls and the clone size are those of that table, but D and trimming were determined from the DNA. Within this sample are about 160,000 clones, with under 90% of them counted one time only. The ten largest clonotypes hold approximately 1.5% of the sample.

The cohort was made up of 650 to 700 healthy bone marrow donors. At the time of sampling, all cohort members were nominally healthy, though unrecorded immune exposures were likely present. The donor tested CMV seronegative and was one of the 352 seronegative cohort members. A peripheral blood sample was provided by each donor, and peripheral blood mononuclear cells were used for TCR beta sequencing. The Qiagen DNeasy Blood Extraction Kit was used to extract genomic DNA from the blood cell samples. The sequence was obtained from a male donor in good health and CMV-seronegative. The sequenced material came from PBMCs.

The CDR3 loop reads CASSLGTGVKYF. The nucleotides are TGTGCCAGCAGCCTCGGGACAGGGGTAAAGTACTTC. The sequence joins TRBV11-3 to TRBJ2-5; the central 10 bases match TRBD1. V and J are trimmed by 5 bases and 12 bases, and the gene matches miss 6 bases of the junction. Taken from the germline V gene, the CDR1 and CDR2 loops are SGHNT and YENEEA. The CDR3 covers 12 residues, taking in both the cysteine and the phenylalanine. Only CDR3 DNA remains: 36 bases, in frame from the first base.